The sequence of this TCR beta chain was determined in a study of PD-1 blockade in classical Hodgkin lymphoma. Study at large: Nivolumab dosing for patients was 3 mg/kg, administered intravenously every 2 weeks. General study points: It was among complete responders that baseline diversity resembled that of newly diagnosed patients. Underlying causes for the observed repertoire differences were not defined, possibly disease activity or prior therapy.

This clone was detected a few times. Its antigen is not identified. Every patient experienced relapse after autologous stem cell transplantation, and brentuximab vedotin exposure varied. Progressive disease, partial response or complete response was each patient's best response. Sequencing was performed with immunoSEQ multiplex PCR; in TCRdb, only in-frame clones are kept and a portion is missing. The data hold 40,000 to 50,000 clones, with approximately 80% observed a single time. This material consisted of peripheral blood mononuclear cells (PBMCs), taken at baseline. This clonotype was obtained from a human donor with classical Hodgkin lymphoma.

The CDR3 protein is CASSGANRGSYEQYF. The CDR3 DNA reads as TGTGCCAGCAGTGGAGCCAACAGGGGTTCCTACGAGCAGTACTTC. The gene calls are TRBV25-1 and TRBJ2-7; the match to TRBD1 covers 7 bases. The CDR3 sequence is 15 residues long. CDR1 and CDR2 (germline): MGHDK, SYGVNS. J lost 1 base, V lost 4 bases, and 7 bases had no gene match.